This T cell receptor (beta chain) originates from a study of cytomegalovirus exposure and HLA in healthy donors. Study-level findings and limits: Some TCR beta chains (around 160 of them) were listed as cytomegalovirus-associated. TCR beta chain V- and J-gene trimming was linked, in a later analysis, to a missense variant in DCLRE1C. Rare TCR sequences dominated, though some public TCRs recurred in many donors.

This CDR3 region has 15 residues. Germline CDR1 reads GTSNPN; CDR2 reads SVGIG (reference sequence). Trimming left V 5 bases short and J 5 bases short, with 20 bases between. This clone was detected a few times. What it binds is not known. PCR involved 60 Vbeta and 13 Jbeta primers. TCRdb keeps only in-frame clones here, not all; method: immunoSEQ multiplex PCR. The repertoire has around 200,000 clones, around 83% of them found once; the top ten carry 1.6%. This clonotype was sampled from a man between 45 and 60 years old in good health and CMV-seronegative. What was sequenced was PBMCs. The genes are TRBV30 and TRBJ2-3, with D possibly being TRBD2 (6 bases). The CDR3 sequence is CAWATLWGAGDTQYF. CDR3 DNA sequence: TGTGCCTGGGCCACCCTTTGGGGAGCGGGAGATACGCAGTATTTT.